Below, one T cell receptor beta chain is given with its context. Its antigen is still unknown. PCR used 60 Vbeta primers and 13 Jbeta primers. Sequencing used immunoSEQ multiplex PCR; TCRdb keeps in-frame clones, though not all of them. This table holds hundreds of thousands of clones, around three quarters found once. These data belong to a study of cytomegalovirus exposure and HLA in healthy donors. Healthy individuals who donated bone marrow served as the donors. Study results and limitations: Later analysis placed DRB1 highest and HLA-C lowest in TCR association rates, which differed by HLA locus. Information on immune exposure was restricted to one variable (CMV serostatus).

The clonotype originates from a man aged 35 to 55 in good health and CMV-seronegative. The sample consisted of PBMCs.

CDR3 loop: CASTPQTGGAGANVLTF. The CDR3 DNA follows: TGTGCCAGCACCCCCCAAACGGGAGGGGCTGGGGCCAACGTCCTGACTTTC. V and J are TRBV7-9 and TRBJ2-6, with 8 bases matching TRBD2. From germline, CDR1 is SEHNR and CDR2 FQNEAQ (reference sequence). The CDR3 extends over 17 amino acids. With V trimmed by 7 bases and J by 2 bases, 10 bases remained unmatched.